One and the same sample provided the 31 T cell receptor beta chains below, sequenced in a study of blood T cell repertoires in COVID-19. Sequencing was performed with immunoSEQ multiplex PCR; in TCRdb, only in-frame clones are kept and a portion is missing. The sample shows about 120,000 clones, roughly 85% of them seen only once. Sequenced: peripheral blood. These receptors originate from an elderly man with acute or convalescent COVID-19.

V usage is TRBV2 and J usage is TRBJ1-2; 9 bases line up with TRBD1. Losses at the gene ends were 5 bases for V and 8 bases for J; bases not matched to a gene: 6. The CDR3 consists of 13 residues. Per the germline V gene, CDR1 is SNHLY and CDR2 is FYNNEI. CDR3 loop: CASSWDRVEGYTF. In nucleotides, the CDR3 is TGTGCCAGCAGTTGGGACAGGGTAGAGGGCTACACCTTC.

The chain has TRBV21-1 and TRBJ1-5; the DNA was not compared with TRBD1, the D call given in the table. TRBV21-1 is recorded as a pseudogene. The CDR3 spans 16 residues. CDR3 sequence: CASSKARTDKHKPQHF. The DNA for the CDR3 is TGTGCCAGCAGCAAAGCGCGGACAGACAAGCACAAGCCCCAGCATTTT.

This rearrangement joins TRBV19 to TRBJ2-7, with D maybe TRBD1 (6 bases). The CDR3 runs to 13 residues. V lost 5 bases and J 4 bases, leaving 12 bases between the germline ends. Germline lookup yields CDR1 LNHDA and CDR2 SQIVND (reference sequence). The CDR3 DNA reads as TGTGCCAGTAGTCGACAGGTGGCGTACGAGCAGTACTTC. Its protein is CASSRQVAYEQYF.

This chain joins TRBV5-1 and TRBJ2-5; 9 nucleotides agree with TRBD2. CDR3 length: 16 amino acids. CDR1 and CDR2 (germline): SGHRS, YFSETQ. V gave up 0 bases and J gave up 5 bases; unmatched junction bases: 8. The DNA for the CDR3 is TGCGCCAGCAGCTTGGAAGGCGGGGGGGCCCGTGAGACCCAGTACTTC. Amino acid sequence: CASSLEGGGARETQYF. Complete variable domain (other parts from reference TRBV5-1 and TRBJ2-5): KAGVTQTPRYLIKTRGQQVTLSCSPISGHRSVSWYQQTPGQGLQFLFEYFSETQRNKGNFPGRFSGRQFSNSRSEMNVSTLELGDSALYLCASSLEGGGARETQYFGPGTRLLVL.

The V and J genes are TRBV12-3 or TRBV12-4 and TRBJ1-2; the D gene is possibly TRBD1 (5 bases). V lost 9 bases, J lost 8 bases, and 19 bases lay in between. The CDR3 is made up of 13 amino acids. The CDR3 DNA reads as TGTGCCAGTGCGTTCGACCTCCGGGGGGGCTACACCTTC. Amino acid sequence: CASAFDLRGGYTF.

The CDR3 nucleotides are TGCAGCGTTGGGAAGGGGGCCATGAACACTGAAGCTTTCTTT. It codes for CSVGKGAMNTEAFF. The chain has TRBV29-1 and TRBJ1-1; 7 bases line up with TRBD1. The J segment lost 0 bases and the V segment lost 4 bases, leaving 5 bases of the junction unmatched. This CDR3 has 14 amino acids. Germline CDR1 reads SQVTM; CDR2 reads ANQGSEA. Complete variable domain (other parts from reference TRBV29-1 and TRBJ1-1): SAVISQKPSRDICQRGTSLTIQCQVDSQVTMMFWYRQQPGQSLTLIATANQGSEATYESGFVIDKFPISRPNLTFSTLTVSNMSPEDSSIYLCSVGKGAMNTEAFFGQGTRLTVV.

The V gene is TRBV12-2, the J gene TRBJ1-2; the table's D gene call, TRBD1, was not cross checked with the DNA. TRBV12-2 is a pseudogene segment. The CDR3 spans 16 residues. CDR3 DNA sequence: TGTGCAAGACCCACTAGGCCCAGGGGGCTTCACGATGGCTACACCTTC. This translates into CARPTRPRGLHDGYTF.

V is TRBV6-5 and J is TRBJ2-2; TRBD2 matches 11 bases. This CDR3 comprises 15 residues. Losses at the gene ends were 11 bases for V and 8 bases for J; bases not matched to a gene: 13. Germline V lookup: CDR1 MNHEY, CDR2 SVGAGI. The CDR3 reads CALIKGSGGAGELFF. The CDR3 DNA reads as TGTGCCCTGATTAAGGGTAGCGGGGGGGCTGGGGAGCTGTTTTTT.

The chain employs TRBV5-1 and TRBJ2-3; 9 bases align to TRBD2. Germline V gives CDR1 SGHRS, CDR2 YFSETQ. The V gene end was trimmed by 5 bases and the J gene end by 2 bases; junction bases not matched to a gene: 12. The CDR3 spans 17 residues. CDR3 protein: CASRHAGGPIHTDTQYF. The DNA for the CDR3 is TGCGCCAGCAGGCATGCGGGGGGGCCAATCCACACAGATACGCAGTATTTT. Variable domain in full (rest from reference TRBV5-1 and TRBJ2-3): KAGVTQTPRYLIKTRGQQVTLSCSPISGHRSVSWYQQTPGQGLQFLFEYFSETQRNKGNFPGRFSGRQFSNSRSEMNVSTLELGDSALYLCASRHAGGPIHTDTQYFGPGTRLTVL.

The chain combines TRBV11-2 with TRBJ2-5; 10 bases are shared with TRBD2. Germline V gene data show CDR1 as SGHAT and CDR2 as FQNNGV. There are 16 residues in the CDR3. The trim removed 4 bases at V and 2 bases at J, leaving 7 bases unmatched. The DNA for the CDR3 is TGTGCCAGCAGCTATTTACCGGGACTAGCGCAAGAGACCCAGTACTTC. Its protein product is CASSYLPGLAQETQYF.

This rearrangement joins TRBV19 to TRBJ1-5, with 8 bases lining up with TRBD1. The germline V gene has CDR1 LNHDA and CDR2 SQIVND (reference sequence). J lost 6 bases, V lost 4 bases, and 11 bases had no gene match. This CDR3 is built from 16 residues. CDR3 protein: CASSTHLDRVGQPQHF. The CDR3 coding sequence is TGTGCCAGTAGTACGCACCTGGACAGGGTAGGTCAGCCCCAGCATTTT.

Turning to this clone: Within the sample, other DNA sequences also encode this same CDR3. V is TRBV7-7 and J is TRBJ1-1; a possible D gene is TRBD1 (5 bases). The CDR3 length is 13 residues. The germline V gene has CDR1 SSHAT and CDR2 FNYEAQ (reference sequence). With 5 bases removed from V and 1 base from J, the gap between germline ends came to 8 bases. CDR3 sequence (DNA): TGTGCCAGCAGCCTCACAGGGAACACTGAAGCTTTCTTT. Protein sequence: CASSLTGNTEAFF.

This clone was seen once. The V gene is TRBV5-5, the J gene TRBJ2-1; TRBD2 is a possible D gene (5 bases). The CDR3 loop spans 14 amino acids. Trimming shortened V by 0 bases and J by 9 bases, and 13 bases separated the two germline ends. CDR1 and CDR2 from the germline V gene are SGHKS and YYEKEE (reference sequence). The chain's CDR3 is CASSLAAMGSEQFF. The CDR3 DNA reads as TGTGCCAGCAGCTTGGCCGCTATGGGGAGTGAGCAGTTCTTC.

The rearrangement links TRBV7-3 to TRBJ2-7; 7 positions match TRBD1. V shed 5 bases, J shed 3 bases, and the junction held 7 bases outside the gene matches. The CDR3 is 14 amino acids. CDR1 SGHTA and CDR2 FQGTGA come from the germline V gene. The CDR3 bases are TGTGCCAGCAGCCCCGGGACAGCCTTCTACGAGCAGTACTTC. Encoded protein: CASSPGTAFYEQYF.

The rearrangement uses TRBV4-2 and TRBJ2-1; D gene uncertain. The CDR3 spans 14 residues. The germline V gene encodes CDR1 LGHNA and CDR2 YNFKEQ. Trimming removed 4 bases from V and 3 bases from J, with 10 bases in between. The CDR3 loop reads CASSPERFYNEQFF. The CDR3 region has the DNA TGTGCCAGCAGCCCAGAACGGTTCTACAATGAGCAGTTCTTC.

This clone was counted once. The V call is TRBV4-3, the J call TRBJ1-2; D remains ambiguous. The V end was cut by 2 bases, the J end by 0 bases, with 13 bases between. There are 16 residues in the CDR3. The germline V gene encodes CDR1 LGHNA and CDR2 YSLEER. CDR3 DNA: TGCGCCAGCAGCCAATCTCCAGCGATAGCTAACTATGGCTACACCTTC. Translation: CASSQSPAIANYGYTF.

The genes are TRBV5-1 and TRBJ2-2; 11 bases are shared with TRBD1. This CDR3 has 15 residues. Germline CDR1 is SGHRS and CDR2 is YFSETQ. J lost 6 bases, V lost 5 bases, and 6 bases had no gene match. CDR3 in amino acids: CASSPGTGGAGELFF. DNA of the CDR3: TGCGCCAGCAGTCCCGGGACAGGGGGTGCCGGGGAGCTGTTTTTT.

V gene TRBV28 combines with J gene TRBJ1-4, with 8 bases matching TRBD1. The CDR3 totals 17 residues. In germline, CDR1 is MDHEN, CDR2 SYDVKM. The ends lost 5 bases at V and 1 base at J; junction bases unmatched: 9. CDR3 bases: TGTGCCAGCAGTCCCACCGGGACAGGCAAAACTAATGAAAAACTGTTTTTT. This codes for CASSPTGTGKTNEKLFF.

CDR3 amino acids: CASGPRRRDYNEQFF. For the CDR3, the DNA is TGCGCCAGCGGCCCCCGGCGGAGGGACTACAATGAGCAGTTCTTC. This rearrangement joins TRBV5-1 to TRBJ2-1; D might be TRBD2 (6 bases). CDR1 is SGHRS, CDR2 YFSETQ, per germline. The V end was cut by 7 bases, the J end by 3 bases, with 17 bases between. The CDR3 consists of 15 residues.

The chain links TRBV24-1 to TRBJ1-1; a weak D match, TRBD1 (6 bases). The length of the CDR3 is 12 residues. Trimming took off 4 bases at V and 11 bases at J, with 13 bases between the two ends. CDR1 is KGHDR and CDR2 is SFDVKD in the germline V gene. CDR3 coding DNA: TGTGCCACCAGTGACGGCTGGGGGCCCGCTTTCTTT. It translates to CATSDGWGPAFF.

This sequence joins TRBV5-1 and TRBJ2-7; the D gene is possibly TRBD1 (6 bases). The CDR3 runs 14 residues. The germline V gene has CDR1 SGHRS and CDR2 YFSETQ. Trimming pared 3 bases from V and 4 bases from J, leaving 14 bases between. The CDR3 sequence: CASSSGQRQYEQYF. The CDR3 DNA follows: TGCGCCAGCAGCTCCGGACAGCGCCAGTACGAGCAGTACTTC.

The chain has TRBV7-2 and TRBJ2-1, with TRBD1 identical over 9 bases. CDR3 size: 15 residues. Trimming took 6 bases from V and 1 from J; bases not matched to a gene: 4. In germline, CDR1 is SGHTA, CDR2 FQGNSA. In DNA, the CDR3 is TGTGCCAGCAGATCGGACAGGGGTTCCTACAATGAGCAGTTCTTC. It codes for CASRSDRGSYNEQFF.

This clone appeared a single time. The J gene is TRBJ2-1, the V gene TRBV7-9; TRBD2 agrees at 8 bases. CDR1 and CDR2 from the germline V gene are SEHNR and FQNEAQ (reference sequence). After removal of 1 base from V and 3 bases from J, the junction contained 5 bases not matched to a gene. The CDR3 has 16 amino acids. The CDR3 DNA reads TGTGCCAGCAGCTTAGAGGGGACTAGGGTCTACAATGAGCAGTTCTTC. It encodes CASSLEGTRVYNEQFF.

This sequence joins TRBV18 and TRBJ1-5, with D maybe TRBD1 (6 bases). The CDR3 is 13 amino acids. Trimming cost V 6 bases and J 7 bases, with 13 bases left between them. Looked up from germline, CDR1 is KGHSH and CDR2 is LQKENI. CDR3 in amino acids: CASSRRGEQPQHF. The CDR3 DNA follows: TGTGCCAGCTCCCGCAGGGGCGAGCAGCCCCAGCATTTT.

This chain links TRBV19 with TRBJ2-1, with a tentative D call TRBD2 (6 bases). Germline V gene lookup returns CDR1 LNHDA and CDR2 SQIVND (reference sequence). The CDR3 covers 14 residues. V was pared by 9 bases and J by 0 bases, with 12 bases between. The CDR3 protein is CASRAEGSYNEQFF. The CDR3 DNA sequence: TGTGCCAGCAGGGCGGAGGGCTCCTACAATGAGCAGTTCTTC.

The V call is TRBV7-9, the J call TRBJ1-1, with 8 bases identical to TRBD1. The ends lost 7 bases at V and 3 bases at J; junction bases unmatched: 4. This CDR3 comprises 13 residues. Germline CDR1 is SEHNR and CDR2 is FQNEAQ (reference sequence). CDR3 loop: CASTRGRDTEAFF. CDR3 DNA: TGTGCCAGCACCAGGGGGCGCGACACTGAAGCTTTCTTT.

Here the CDR3 reads CASSQPESRGLAFF. The DNA for the CDR3 is TGTGCCAGCAGCCAACCGGAGTCTAGGGGGCTAGCTTTCTTT. The gene calls are TRBV16 and TRBJ1-1; 7 nucleotides agree with TRBD1. V trimming: 2 bases; J trimming: 10 bases; junction bases outside the gene matches: 10. From germline, CDR1 is KGHSY and CDR2 FQNENV. CDR3 length equals 14 residues.

The chain combines TRBV6-2 or TRBV6-3 with TRBJ1-6; the D is unclear. Germline CDR1 reads MNHEY; CDR2 reads SVGEGT. V shed 2 bases and J shed 7 bases, with 9 bases lying between them. The CDR3 consists of 14 residues. The CDR3 loop is CASSYVLLNSPLHF. The CDR3 DNA follows: TGTGCCAGCAGTTACGTACTTCTCAATTCACCCCTCCACTTT.

The rearrangement links TRBV6-1 to TRBJ2-2, with a tentative D call TRBD2 (6 bases). Deletions cut 1 base from V and 6 bases from J, with 6 bases between. Germline CDR1 reads MNHNS; CDR2 reads SASEGT. The CDR3 contains 13 residues. The DNA of the CDR3 is TGTGCCAGCAGTGAAGGGGGGGCCGGGGAGCTGTTTTTT. Its protein is CASSEGGAGELFF.

The CDR3 nucleotides read TGCAGCGTTGACCAGCGGGGGGGCCCCGAGCAGTTCTTC. Its protein product is CSVDQRGGPEQFF. This chain connects TRBV29-1 to TRBJ2-1; 10 bases match TRBD2. The trim removed 3 bases at V and 10 bases at J, leaving 6 bases unmatched. CDR3 length equals 13 residues. Germline assignment: CDR1 SQVTM and CDR2 ANQGSEA.

This clone was detected only a few times. The chain recombines TRBV5-6 with TRBJ1-6, with D maybe TRBD1 (5 bases). CDR1 is SGHDT and CDR2 is YYEEEE in the germline V gene. V lost 6 bases and J 6 bases, leaving 19 bases between the germline ends. The CDR3 sequence is 16 residues long. This CDR3 is CASTLGQGMGNSPLHF. The CDR3 DNA is TGTGCCAGCACCCTTGGTCAGGGTATGGGTAATTCACCCCTCCACTTT.